This T cell receptor (beta chain) was sequenced in a study of cytomegalovirus exposure and HLA in healthy donors. About the study: An analysis done earlier identified about 120 million unique TCR beta sequences from about 179 million T cells.

Germline CDR1 SGHRS, CDR2 YFSETQ. The CDR3 extends over 15 amino acids. The PCR ran on 60 Vbeta and 13 Jbeta primers. Using immunoSEQ multiplex PCR, the repertoire was profiled, and TCRdb retains in-frame clones only, with some absent. The sample includes under 200,000 clones, about 80% of them seen just once. Notes on the study in general: One cluster of highly shared sequence variants probably arose as a sequencing artifact. Trimming of TCR beta V- and J-genes showed a link, identified in a later analysis, to a missense DCLRE1C variant.

This clone was observed a single time. Its antigen remains unidentified. The germline gene is not matched at one end of the junction; a read error may be the cause. The same CDR3 is also encoded by other DNA sequences in this sample. The rearrangement uses TRBV5-1 and TRBJ2-1, with TRBD2 matching over 7 bases. The source material was PBMCs. This sequence was found in a woman in her forties or fifties in good health and CMV-seronegative. The CDR3 coding sequence is TGTGCCAGCAGCTTGGACGGGACTAACGTAGATGAGCAGTTCTTC. Residues: CASSLDGTNVDEQFF.